A single sample is the source of the 17 T cell receptor beta chains below, sequenced in a study of blood T cell repertoires in COVID-19. The data were produced by immunoSEQ multiplex PCR, yet TCRdb's version contains in-frame clones alone and is incomplete. The sample yields around 300,000 clones, approximately 85% seen once. The material sequenced was peripheral blood. The receptors come from a human donor in a cohort sampled during active COVID-19.

This clone is a singleton in its sample. The J gene is TRBJ2-2, the V gene TRBV12-3 or TRBV12-4; D not certain. CDR3 size: 11 residues. The V gene lost 7 bases and the J gene lost 3 bases, with 3 bases spanning the gap. The CDR3 DNA reads TGTGCCAGCACCTACACCGGGGAGCTGTTTTTT. This encodes CASTYTGELFF.

V gene TRBV21-1 combines with J gene TRBJ1-5; the table names TRBD1, a call not compared with the DNA. TRBV21-1 is marked as a pseudogene. The CDR3 is 15 residues long. CDR3 region: CASSKVTAHNQPQHF. CDR3 in DNA: TGTGCCAGCAGCAAAGTAACAGCTCACAATCAGCCCCAGCATTTT.

This clone was picked up a small number of times. The rearrangement joins TRBV28 to TRBJ1-1; 8 bases agree with TRBD1. The CDR3 length is 13 residues. The germline CDR1 and CDR2 sequences are MDHEN and SYDVKM. The V gene end was trimmed by 5 bases and the J gene end by 4 bases; junction bases not matched to a gene: 3. The CDR3, as DNA: TGTGCCAGCAGTGCAGGGGGCCGCACTGAAGCTTTCTTT. Translated: CASSAGGRTEAFF.

J is TRBJ1-2 and V is TRBV28, with a tentative D call TRBD1 (5 bases). Trimming stripped 6 bases from V and 0 bases from J, with 20 bases between. The length of the CDR3 is 17 residues. From germline, CDR1 is MDHEN and CDR2 SYDVKM. The CDR3 loop is CASSRTPQGKANYGYTF. DNA of the CDR3: TGTGCCAGCAGCCGAACCCCCCAGGGAAAGGCTAACTATGGCTACACCTTC.

V is TRBV19 and J is TRBJ1-1, with TRBD1 matching 12 bases. The CDR3 is made up of 16 amino acids. CDR1 LNHDA and CDR2 SQIVND come from the germline V gene (reference sequence). V gave up 6 bases and J gave up 3 bases; unmatched junction bases: 8. This CDR3 is CASSRDRGLSDTEAFF. The CDR3 DNA sequence: TGTGCCAGTAGCCGGGACAGGGGGCTTTCGGACACTGAAGCTTTCTTT.

The V gene is TRBV11-2, the J gene TRBJ1-2; the match to TRBD1 covers 7 bases. CDR3 length: 15 residues. The ends lost 4 bases at V and 3 bases at J; junction bases unmatched: 8. Germline CDR1 and CDR2: SGHAT and FQNNGV. The CDR3 sequence: CASSSGGTGDYGYTF. The CDR3 bases are TGTGCCAGCAGCTCAGGGGGAACGGGGGACTATGGCTACACCTTC.

The gene calls are TRBV5-8 and TRBJ1-6; a possible D gene is TRBD1 (5 bases). Germline loops: CDR1 SGHTS, CDR2 YDEGEE. The CDR3 sequence is 16 residues long. V was shortened by 2 bases and J by 7 bases, with 16 bases between the two germline ends. CDR3 in amino acids: CASSFRGSTGNSPLHF. Written as DNA, the CDR3 is TGTGCCAGCAGCTTTCGGGGGAGTACCGGGAATTCACCCCTCCACTTT.

The CDR3 nucleotides are TGTGCCAACGGCGGACTAAATTCCGATACGCAGTATTTT. Translated, it gives CANGGLNSDTQYF. The gene calls are TRBV12-3 or TRBV12-4 and TRBJ2-3, with a weak D call TRBD2 (6 bases). CDR3 length equals 13 residues. Trimming pared 10 bases from V and 6 bases from J, leaving 17 bases between.

The chain joins TRBV6-5 to TRBJ1-2, with D possibly being TRBD1 (5 bases). V gave up 8 bases and J gave up 2 bases, with 15 bases separating them. This CDR3 region has 14 residues. In germline, CDR1 is MNHEY, CDR2 SVGAGI. The CDR3 reads CASALREGNYGYTF. For the CDR3, the DNA is TGTGCCAGCGCATTGAGGGAGGGGAACTATGGCTACACCTTC.

The rearrangement uses TRBV6-5 and TRBJ2-1, with a tentative D call TRBD2 (6 bases). The ends were cut back, 6 bases at V and 8 bases at J, with 20 bases in the middle. Germline V lookup: CDR1 MNHEY, CDR2 SVGAGI. This CDR3 is built from 15 residues. The CDR3 is CASRDLAGRRYEQFF. CDR3 bases: TGTGCCAGCAGGGATCTAGCCGGGAGAAGGTATGAGCAGTTCTTC.

The chain uses TRBV30 and TRBJ2-1, with 14 nucleotides matching TRBD2. Germline V gene sequence: CDR1 GTSNPN, CDR2 SVGIG (reference sequence). The CDR3 is 14 amino acids. The trim removed 5 bases at V and 9 bases at J, leaving 6 bases unmatched. This CDR3 is CAWGTGLAGGEQFF. For the CDR3, the DNA is TGTGCCTGGGGCACCGGACTAGCGGGGGGTGAGCAGTTCTTC.

There are a few counts of this clone. Other DNA sequences of this sample code for an identical CDR3. The V gene is TRBV7-2, the J gene TRBJ2-7, with D uncertain. The CDR3 sequence is 12 residues long. V dropped 2 bases and J dropped 4 bases, with 6 bases sitting between them. Germline-derived CDR1 and CDR2 are SGHTA and FQGNSA. CDR3 amino acids: CASSLSGYEQYF. In DNA form, the CDR3 reads TGTGCCAGCAGCTTATCAGGTTACGAGCAGTACTTC.

This chain joins TRBV5-4 and TRBJ2-1; D is possibly TRBD2 (5 bases). CDR1 is SGHNT, CDR2 YYREEE, per germline (reference sequence). V dropped 2 bases and J dropped 3 bases, with 6 bases sitting between them. This CDR3 region has 13 residues. The CDR3 spells CASSFTSYNEQFF. The CDR3 DNA is TGTGCCAGCAGCTTCACTAGCTACAATGAGCAGTTCTTC.

The chain carries TRBV28 and TRBJ2-7, with 8 bases matching TRBD2. The V and J ends lost 3 bases and 3 bases, in that order; junction bases with no gene match: 4. There are 14 residues in the CDR3. The germline CDR1 and CDR2 sequences are MDHEN and SYDVKM. The CDR3, as DNA: TGTGCCAGCAGTTTGATAGCGGGAAACTACGAGCAGTACTTC. It is translated as CASSLIAGNYEQYF.

The rearrangement uses TRBV29-1 and TRBJ1-2; tentatively, D is TRBD1 (5 bases). Germline-derived CDR1 and CDR2 are SQVTM and ANQGSEA. V shed 5 bases and J shed 4 bases, with 20 bases lying between them. The CDR3 sequence is 15 residues long. The CDR3 loop reads CSVIPTRSQGYGYTF. The CDR3 DNA reads TGCAGCGTTATTCCGACAAGGAGCCAGGGCTATGGCTACACCTTC.

The J gene is TRBJ2-5, the V gene TRBV6-5, with TRBD2 matching 11 bases. V trimming: 6 bases; J trimming: 3 bases; junction bases outside the gene matches: 3. The CDR3 sequence is 14 residues long. Germline-derived CDR1 and CDR2 are MNHEY and SVGAGI. CDR3 loop: CASSLLAGEETQYF. DNA for the CDR3: TGTGCCAGCAGCTTACTAGCGGGAGAAGAGACCCAGTACTTC.

V gene TRBV9 combines with J gene TRBJ2-1, with D perhaps matching TRBD2 (6 bases). The CDR3 length is 15 residues. Per germline, CDR1 SGDLS and CDR2 YYNGEE. Trimming pared 2 bases from V and 5 bases from J, leaving 14 bases between. CDR3: CASSVGHSGHNEQFF. CDR3 DNA sequence: TGTGCCAGCAGCGTCGGTCATAGCGGCCACAATGAGCAGTTCTTC.